This entry lists 27 T cell receptor beta chains sequenced from one sample in a study of regulatory T cells in long-lasting Graves disease. With iRepertoire HTBI primers and Arm-PCR of CDR3 regions, TCR beta libraries were built. Using its own MiXCR run on the multiplex PCR reads, TCRdb lists one record per CDR3 protein. The repertoire holds 620,000 or so distinct CDR3 sequences, with 15% to 20% as singletons. Time point denoted: newly diagnosed GD, antithyroid drugs for less than 3 months. There was RNA extracted from PBMCs, and the TCR library was made from it. These records were also assigned to another study, of T cells in Graves' hyperthyroidism and ophthalmopathy.

The source was peripheral blood mononuclear cells (PBMCs), collected at new diagnosis, from a patient treated with antithyroid drugs. These receptor sequences come from a woman between 25 and 40 years old with Graves disease.

This clonotype was seen more than once but under ten times. The chain links TRBV24-1 to TRBJ1-4; D not certain. The CDR3 contains 15 residues. CDR1 is KGHDR and CDR2 is SFDVKD in the germline V gene. The V end lost 5 bases, the J end lost 5 bases, and 14 bases lay between the germline ends. CDR3 in amino acids: CATSAARRPNEKLFF. Written as DNA, the CDR3 is TGTGCCACCAGTGCCGCTCGACGGCCCAATGAAAAACTGTTTTTT.

J is TRBJ1-5 and V is TRBV19; D gene uncertain. The CDR3 length is 13 residues. Looked up from germline, CDR1 is LNHDA and CDR2 is SQIVND (reference sequence). V was trimmed by 6 bases and J by 2 bases, leaving 8 bases between them. CDR3 amino acids: CASSVSGNQPQHF. CDR3 DNA sequence: TGTGCCAGTAGCGTCAGTGGCAATCAGCCCCAGCATTTT.

The rearrangement uses TRBV19 and TRBJ2-1; D is unresolved. The CDR3 is 14 amino acids. V was shortened by 6 bases and J by 4 bases, with 13 bases between the two germline ends. CDR1 LNHDA and CDR2 SQIVND come from the germline V gene (reference sequence). The DNA of the CDR3 is TGTGCCAGTAGAGGCATCGAGCTATACAATGAGCAGTTCTTC. It yields the protein CASRGIELYNEQFF.

CDR3 sequence: CASSLSDGGNEQYF. The CDR3, as DNA: TGCGCCAGCAGCTTGTCGGACGGGGGCAACGAGCAGTACTTC. The rearrangement joins TRBV5-1 to TRBJ2-7; D possibly uses TRBD1 or TRBD2 (6 bases each). The CDR3 has 14 residues. V lost 1 base, J lost 5 bases, and 13 bases lay in between. In germline, CDR1 is SGHRS, CDR2 YFSETQ.

This chain uses TRBV7-9 with TRBJ1-6; 8 nucleotides agree with TRBD1. The CDR3 contains 16 residues. Germline CDR1 is SEHNR and CDR2 is FQNEAQ (reference sequence). V trimming: 5 bases; J trimming: 5 bases; junction bases outside the gene matches: 8. The CDR3 region has the DNA TGTGCCAGCAGCCGAGCGACAGGGGCGAATAATTCACCCCTCCACTTT. This gives the protein CASSRATGANNSPLHF. Based on the CDR3 plus reference TRBV7-9 and TRBJ1-6, the full variable domain is DTGVSQNPRHKITKRGQNVTFRCDPISEHNRLYWYRQTLGQGPEFLTYFQNEAQLEKSRLLSDRFSAERPKGSFSTLEIQRTEQGDSAMYLCASSRATGANNSPLHFGNGTRLTVT.

V is TRBV20-1 and J is TRBJ1-6, with TRBD1 identical over 10 bases. The V gene end was trimmed by 5 bases and the J gene end by 5 bases; junction bases not matched to a gene: 15. Germline V gives CDR1 DFQATT, CDR2 SNEGSKA (reference sequence). There are 18 residues in the CDR3. In DNA form, the CDR3 reads TGCAGTGCTGCATCACTCTCGACAGGGGGCGGCAATAATTCACCCCTCCACTTT. Translated, it gives CSAASLSTGGGNNSPLHF.

This clonotype was seen at least ten times. The chain couples TRBV10-3 to TRBJ2-1, with a weak D call TRBD2 (7 bases). This CDR3 comprises 12 residues. Germline V gene lookup returns CDR1 ENHRY and CDR2 SYGVKD. Trimming cost V 8 bases and J 5 bases, with 10 bases left between them. CDR3 loop: CAIRGADNEQFF. The CDR3 nucleotides read TGTGCCATCCGGGGGGCGGACAATGAGCAGTTCTTC.

This clonotype has ten or more counts. The chain employs TRBV2 and TRBJ1-1; D unresolved. Germline V gene lookup returns CDR1 SNHLY and CDR2 FYNNEI. The V end lost 6 bases, the J end lost 2 bases, and 10 bases lay between the germline ends. The CDR3 runs to 13 residues. The CDR3, as DNA: TGTGCCAGCAGCCGGGCCTATAACACTGAAGCTTTCTTT. Its translation is CASSRAYNTEAFF. The variable domain in full, with the rest retrieved from reference TRBV2 and TRBJ1-1, is EPEVTQTPSHQVTQMGQEVILRCVPISNHLYFYWYRQILGQKVEFLVSFYNNEISEKSEIFDDQFSVERPDGSNFTLKIRSTKLEDSAMYFCASSRAYNTEAFFGQGTRLTVV.

At least ten counts were recorded for this clonotype. The chain links TRBV7-9 to TRBJ2-1; no clear D. The CDR3 consists of 10 residues. Between the trimmed V and J ends, which lost 3 bases and 10 bases, there was a span of 4 bases. The V gene's germline CDR1 is SEHNR and CDR2 FQNEAQ (reference sequence). The CDR3 DNA is TGTGCCAGCAGCTTGTACGAGCAGTTCTTC. Translated: CASSLYEQFF.

This clonotype came up a few times. CDR3 coding DNA: TGCAGTGCTAGAACCCCTATTGCTCTGCCCCAGCATTTT. Encoded protein: CSARTPIALPQHF. This chain connects TRBV20-1 to TRBJ1-5; D is unclear. CDR3 size: 13 residues. Trimming shortened V by 2 bases and J by 9 bases, and 14 bases separated the two germline ends. From germline, CDR1 is DFQATT and CDR2 SNEGSKA (reference sequence).

This clonotype was seen at least ten times. This sequence joins TRBV12-3 or TRBV12-4 and TRBJ1-1, with D tentatively TRBD1 (5 bases). The CDR3 runs 12 residues. V was shortened by 5 bases and J by 5 bases, with 9 bases between the two germline ends. The CDR3 DNA sequence: TGTGCCAGCAGTCCGACAGAAACTGAAGCTTTCTTT. This encodes CASSPTETEAFF.

This clonotype has a count of ten or more. V is TRBV2 and J is TRBJ2-1; D is undetermined. In germline, CDR1 is SNHLY, CDR2 FYNNEI. V was shortened by 11 bases and J by 5 bases, with 16 bases between the two germline ends. The CDR3 totals 13 residues. The CDR3 is CAFRAARDNEQFF. The CDR3 DNA reads as TGTGCCTTCCGGGCCGCCCGGGACAATGAGCAGTTCTTC.

Only a few counts were recorded for this clonotype. The V and J genes are TRBV19 and TRBJ1-5; D is perhaps TRBD1 (6 bases). The germline gives CDR1 LNHDA, CDR2 SQIVND (reference sequence). V lost 6 bases and J lost 8, with 23 bases in between. The CDR3 extends over 16 amino acids. The CDR3 nucleotides read TGTGCCAGTAGGAAGGACAGCCGACAACTTACGGAGCCCCAGCATTTT. It translates to CASRKDSRQLTEPQHF.

This clonotype came up a few times. V is TRBV28 and J is TRBJ2-2; 8 nucleotides align to TRBD1. Germline lookup yields CDR1 MDHEN and CDR2 SYDVKM. This CDR3 has 15 residues. Germline trimming cut 8 bases from V and 4 bases from J; bases unmatched to any gene: 9. The CDR3 protein is CASGSLQGGTGELFF. Written as DNA, the CDR3 is TGTGCCAGCGGATCTTTACAGGGGGGCACCGGGGAGCTGTTTTTT.

The gene calls are TRBV5-1 and TRBJ2-7; D is possibly TRBD2 (6 bases). This CDR3 spans 15 amino acids. V was shortened by 0 bases and J by 12 bases, with 22 bases between the two germline ends. Germline V gives CDR1 SGHRS, CDR2 YFSETQ. The CDR3 sequence is CASSLDGGTQKTLYF. CDR3 nucleotide sequence: TGCGCCAGCAGCTTGGACGGCGGGACTCAAAAAACCCTGTACTTC.

Points on this clonotype: A read error may be the cause here, since a much bigger clone is one base away. The chain combines TRBV2 with TRBJ2-7; TRBD2 aligns across 15 bases. J gave up 7 bases and V 3 bases, and 13 bases lay outside the gene matches. Per the germline V gene, CDR1 is SNHLY and CDR2 is FYNNEI. The CDR3 extends over 18 amino acids. The CDR3 protein is CASSDLAGTSGRIDEQYF. CDR3 nucleotide sequence: TGTGCCAGCAGTGACCTTGCCGGGACTAGCGGGAGGATCGATGAGCAGTACTTC.

This clonotype appeared a few times. An end of the junction differs from the germline gene, which may be a read error. The rearrangement joins TRBV7-7 to TRBJ2-3; possibly TRBD2 for D (5 bases). Germline lookup yields CDR1 SSHAT and CDR2 FNYEAQ (reference sequence). The CDR3 sequence is 13 residues long. DNA for the CDR3: TGTGCTAGCATGGCAGTCCGGGGAGATACGCAGTATTTT. It is translated as CASMAVRGDTQYF.

This clonotype was detected many times. The V call is TRBV30, the J call TRBJ1-1; a weak D match, TRBD1 (5 bases). Per the germline V gene, CDR1 is GTSNPN and CDR2 is SVGIG (reference sequence). This CDR3 has 13 residues. V was clipped by 8 bases and J by 7 bases, with 20 bases between them. The CDR3 bases are TGTGCCATCCAACCAGGGAATCGCCTTGAAGCTTTCTTT. Its protein product is CAIQPGNRLEAFF.

The chain uses TRBV6-1 and TRBJ2-7; TRBD2 agrees at 11 bases. Germline V CDR1 and CDR2: MNHNS, SASEGT. The CDR3 is 15 amino acids. With 4 bases clipped from V and 6 bases from J, the junction kept 8 bases outside the gene matches. The chain's CDR3 is CASSGLAGPRGEQYF. The CDR3 DNA sequence: TGTGCCAGCAGTGGACTAGCGGGACCCCGGGGCGAGCAGTACTTC.

This clonotype came up many times. This chain connects TRBV28 to TRBJ1-4, with 8 bases matching TRBD1. J gave up 9 bases and V 1 base, and 4 bases lay outside the gene matches. CDR1 is MDHEN and CDR2 is SYDVKM in the germline V gene. This CDR3 is built from 14 residues. Here the CDR3 reads CASSLSWTGKKLFF. For the CDR3, the DNA is TGTGCCAGCAGTTTATCCTGGACAGGGAAAAAACTGTTTTTT. The full variable domain, its missing parts supplied by reference TRBV28 and TRBJ1-4, is DVKVTQSSRYLVKRTGEKVFLECVQDMDHENMFWYRQDPGLGLRLIYFSYDVKMKEKGDIPEGYSVSREKKERFSLILESASTNQTSMYLCASSLSWTGKKLFFGSGTQLSVL.

This clonotype was observed once. This sequence joins TRBV12-3 or TRBV12-4 and TRBJ2-3; 9 nucleotides align to TRBD1. The CDR3 spans 16 residues. With V trimmed by 4 bases and J by 5 bases, 10 bases remained unmatched. CDR3 amino acids: CASSSWGTGRIDTQYF. The DNA of the CDR3 is TGTGCCAGCAGTTCTTGGGGGACAGGGCGAATAGATACGCAGTATTTT.

With regard to this clonotype: A much more abundant neighbour one base away suggests this may be a read error. The chain employs TRBV28 and TRBJ1-2, with D possibly being TRBD1 (5 bases). CDR1 and CDR2 from the germline V gene are MDHEN and SYDVKM. With 2 bases removed from V and 0 bases from J, the gap between germline ends came to 19 bases. The CDR3 runs 18 residues. CDR3 amino acids: CASSLTPSTGASNYGYTF. The CDR3 bases are TGTGCCAGCAGTTTAACTCCTTCCACCGGGGCATCTAACTATGGCTACACCTTC.

V usage is TRBV7-9 and J usage is TRBJ2-7, with TRBD1 matching 9 bases. Germline assignment: CDR1 SEHNR and CDR2 FQNEAQ (reference sequence). V lost 5 bases to trimming and J lost 4 bases; unmatched junction nucleotides: 9. This CDR3 comprises 15 residues. CDR3 DNA: TGTGCCAGCAGCCAGTTGGGGACAGGGCCATACGAGCAGTACTTC. It yields the protein CASSQLGTGPYEQYF. The full variable domain, its missing parts supplied by reference TRBV7-9 and TRBJ2-7, is DTGVSQNPRHKITKRGQNVTFRCDPISEHNRLYWYRQTLGQGPEFLTYFQNEAQLEKSRLLSDRFSAERPKGSFSTLEIQRTEQGDSAMYLCASSQLGTGPYEQYFGPGTRLTVT.

This clonotype was seen more than once but under ten times. The rearrangement links TRBV20-1 to TRBJ1-1; TRBD1 aligns across 8 bases. V lost 2 bases to trimming and J lost 0 bases; unmatched junction nucleotides: 14. In germline, CDR1 is DFQATT, CDR2 SNEGSKA (reference sequence). The CDR3 consists of 18 residues. CDR3 coding DNA: TGCAGTGCTAGATGGGGGGCAGGGGGCCGCCGGATGAACACTGAAGCTTTCTTT. This gives the protein CSARWGAGGRRMNTEAFF.

The chain couples TRBV19 to TRBJ2-7, with D unresolved. Germline CDR1 is LNHDA and CDR2 is SQIVND (reference sequence). Trimming shortened V by 8 bases and J by 2 bases, and 7 bases separated the two germline ends. This CDR3 is 11 amino acids long. CDR3: CASGAAYEQYF. Here the CDR3 DNA reads TGTGCCAGTGGAGCAGCCTACGAGCAGTACTTC.

This clonotype was picked up many times. CDR3 coding DNA: TGCAGTACCCCCGGGCGGGGGGCCTACGAGCAGTACTTC. Amino acids: CSTPGRGAYEQYF. The gene calls are TRBV20-1 and TRBJ2-7; the match to TRBD2 covers 8 bases. Per the germline V gene, CDR1 is DFQATT and CDR2 is SNEGSKA (reference sequence). Trimming removed 8 bases from V and 2 bases from J; junction bases left unmatched: 8. There are 13 residues in the CDR3.

The V gene is TRBV7-8, the J gene TRBJ2-2; D is possibly TRBD2 (7 bases). The CDR3 length is 17 residues. Looked up from germline, CDR1 is SGHVS and CDR2 is FQNEAQ. The germline V and J ends were trimmed by 0 bases and 6 bases, with 17 bases remaining between them. In DNA, the CDR3 is TGTGCCAGCAGCTTAGCGGGGCGGGGGCCGCAACCCGGGGAGCTGTTTTTT. Amino acid sequence: CASSLAGRGPQPGELFF.